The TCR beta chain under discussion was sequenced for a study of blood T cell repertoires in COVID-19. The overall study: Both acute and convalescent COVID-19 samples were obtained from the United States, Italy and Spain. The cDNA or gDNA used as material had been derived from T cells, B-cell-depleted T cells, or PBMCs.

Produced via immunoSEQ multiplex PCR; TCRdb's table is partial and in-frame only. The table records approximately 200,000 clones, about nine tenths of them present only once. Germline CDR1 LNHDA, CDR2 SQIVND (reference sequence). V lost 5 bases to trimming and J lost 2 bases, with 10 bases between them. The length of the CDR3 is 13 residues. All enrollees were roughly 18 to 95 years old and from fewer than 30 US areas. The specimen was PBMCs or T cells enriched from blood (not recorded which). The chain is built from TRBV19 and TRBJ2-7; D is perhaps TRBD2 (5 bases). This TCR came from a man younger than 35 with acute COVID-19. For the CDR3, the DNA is TGTGCCAGTAGTTTCAGCGGCCCCTACGAGCAGTACTTC. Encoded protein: CASSFSGPYEQYF.